This T cell receptor beta chain was found in a study of blood T cell repertoires in COVID-19. Study details: Each recovered donor of Cohort 3 presented with two negative PCRs, clearance, or symptom resolution. From T cells, B-cell-depleted T cells, or PBMCs came the material, which was cDNA or gDNA.

Source study methods: Scientists estimated how many nucleated cells there were by amplifying reference gene primers. Produced via immunoSEQ multiplex PCR; TCRdb's table is partial and in-frame only. From that table come the V and J calls and clone size; the DNA was used to work out D and trimming. In the table there are roughly 200,000 clones, about 90% of which are singletons. Assignment of participants to cohorts was predicated upon participant-reported clinical history. From germline, CDR1 is GTSNPN and CDR2 SVGIG (reference sequence). The CDR3 runs to 16 residues. V lost 0 bases, J lost 5 bases, and 19 bases lay in between.

This chain uses TRBV30 with TRBJ1-1, with TRBD1 as a possible D gene (6 bases). The TCR originated in a woman aged 50 to 65 in a cohort exposed to, infected with or recovered from COVID-19 (not recorded which). Sequencing was performed on PBMCs or T cells enriched from blood (not recorded which). CDR3 protein: CAWSVQGGGYWTEAFF. CDR3 in DNA: TGTGCCTGGAGTGTACAAGGGGGGGGGTATTGGACTGAAGCTTTCTTT.